The 18 T cell receptor beta chains reported below all come from one sample, sequenced in a study of spatial heterogeneity in lung cancer. TCRdb re-called the 5' RACE reads with MiXCR, one entry per CDR3 protein. The sample lists about 10,000 distinct CDR3 sequences; 5.5% to 7% were seen once. Broader study findings: Mutation tallies in tumors tracked expanded intratumoral alpha and beta TCR counts.

No cognate antigen is known for these TCRs. The time point denotes: sample taken at primary tumor resection. This specimen consisted of lung tumor tissue, obtained at surgery. The receptors shown here come from a female donor with early-stage non-small cell lung cancer.

This clonotype was seen at least ten times. The chain employs TRBV7-2 and TRBJ1-2, with 7 bases aligning to TRBD1. V lost 5 bases, J lost 7 bases, and 13 bases stayed unmatched. The CDR3 consists of 15 residues. Germline CDR1 is SGHTA and CDR2 is FQGNSA. The CDR3, as DNA: TGTGCCAGCAGCCCTCTCCAGGGGGGAGAAGTTGGCTACACCTTC. This sequence encodes CASSPLQGGEVGYTF.

V usage is TRBV20-1 and J usage is TRBJ2-5; TRBD2 matches 7 bases. J lost 4 bases, V lost 8 bases, and 7 bases had no gene match. Germline V gene data show CDR1 as DFQATT and CDR2 as SNEGSKA (reference sequence). The CDR3 runs to 12 residues. This CDR3 reads CSCGGFGETQYF. The CDR3 nucleotides are TGCAGTTGCGGGGGATTCGGAGAGACCCAGTACTTC.

The table lists this clonotype with many counts. This chain joins TRBV6-1 and TRBJ1-1; 7 nucleotides agree with TRBD1. Trimming cost V 4 bases and J 3 bases; bases outside gene matches: 11. From germline, CDR1 is MNHNS and CDR2 SASEGT. This CDR3 has 16 amino acids. CDR3 amino acids: CASSGAKGAWDTEAFF. The CDR3 coding sequence is TGTGCCAGCAGTGGAGCGAAGGGGGCTTGGGACACTGAAGCTTTCTTT.

Relative to its sample, this clonotype is medium-sized (0.01 to 0.1%). The chain has TRBV21-1 and TRBJ1-5; the DNA was not compared with TRBD1, the D call given in the table. TRBV21-1 represents a pseudogene. CDR3 length equals 14 residues. CDR3 loop: CASNPGPNNQPQHF. The CDR3 bases are TGTGCCAGCAACCCGGGACCGAACAATCAGCCCCAGCATTTT.

J is TRBJ2-5 and V is TRBV27, with D possibly matching TRBD2 (5 bases). In germline, CDR1 is MNHEY, CDR2 SMNVEV (reference sequence). This CDR3 comprises 19 residues. The V and J ends lost 9 bases and 2 bases respectively, with 31 bases between them. CDR3 protein: CASRPDHPTRRIGQETQYF. In nucleotides, the CDR3 is TGTGCCAGTAGGCCCGATCATCCTACTAGGCGGATAGGGCAAGAGACCCAGTACTTC.

This clonotype was seen many times. The junction does not match germline at one end; this may be a read error. The V gene is TRBV6-2 or TRBV6-3, the J gene TRBJ2-1; 7 nucleotides match TRBD2. The length of the CDR3 is 14 residues. Germline V lookup: CDR1 MNHEY, CDR2 SVGEGT. CDR3 sequence reads: CASRHSGGDSLSVF. The CDR3 bases are TGTGCCAGCAGGCACAGTGGGGGGGATAGCCTCTCAGTCTTC.

Sample share makes this clonotype medium-sized. This rearrangement joins TRBV9 to TRBJ2-2, with 9 positions matching TRBD2. The V gene's germline CDR1 is SGDLS and CDR2 YYNGEE. The ends lost 3 bases at V and 7 bases at J; junction bases unmatched: 10. The CDR3 spans 16 residues. CDR3 in amino acids: CASSAYTSGRFGELFF. The CDR3 bases are TGTGCCAGCAGCGCCTACACCAGCGGGAGGTTCGGGGAGCTGTTTTTT.

In its sample, this clonotype was seen many times. V and J are TRBV6-2 or TRBV6-3 and TRBJ2-1; TRBD1 matches 7 bases. Germline-derived CDR1 and CDR2 are MNHEY and SVGEGT. The CDR3 is made up of 13 amino acids. V shed 6 bases, J shed 6 bases, and the junction held 5 bases outside the gene matches. The CDR3 sequence is CASRPDRANEQFF. CDR3 DNA sequence: TGTGCCAGCAGACCAGACAGGGCCAATGAGCAGTTCTTC.

There are many counts of this clonotype. The chain couples TRBV6-5 to TRBJ1-1; 7 bases map to TRBD1. The V and J ends lost 5 bases and 0 bases, in that order; junction bases with no gene match: 12. This CDR3 is 17 amino acids long. From germline, CDR1 is MNHEY and CDR2 SVGAGI. The CDR3 spells CASSHRRQGSMNTEAFF. The CDR3 nucleotides read TGTGCCAGCAGTCACCGACGACAGGGTAGCATGAACACTGAAGCTTTCTTT.

This clonotype is categorized as medium-sized. The V gene is TRBV19, the J gene TRBJ2-1; 10 positions match TRBD2. With 6 bases clipped from V and 9 bases from J, the junction kept 11 bases outside the gene matches. CDR3 length equals 15 residues. CDR1 and CDR2 (germline): LNHDA, SQIVND (reference sequence). The CDR3: CASRMTGTSEFEQFF. The CDR3 region has the DNA TGTGCCAGTAGGATGACCGGGACTAGCGAGTTTGAGCAGTTCTTC.

Ten or more counts support this clonotype. The chain joins TRBV12-3 or TRBV12-4 to TRBJ2-3; D remains ambiguous. The CDR3 covers 12 residues. V shed 6 bases and J shed 4 bases, with 8 bases lying between them. CDR3 amino acids: CASRKQADTQYF. CDR3 coding DNA: TGTGCCAGCAGAAAACAAGCAGATACGCAGTATTTT.

Comment on this clonotype: A much larger clone lies a single base off, so this may be a read error. V and J are TRBV7-9 and TRBJ1-1; 10 bases line up with TRBD1. Germline lookup yields CDR1 SEHNR and CDR2 FQNEAQ (reference sequence). The CDR3 runs to 16 residues. CDR3 loop: CASSMGDRGFYTGAFF. In DNA form, the CDR3 reads TGTGCCAGCAGCATGGGGGACAGGGGTTTTTACACTGGAGCTTTCTTT. Full variable domain (missing parts from reference TRBV7-9 and TRBJ1-1): DTGVSQNPRHKITKRGQNVTFRCDPISEHNRLYWYRQTLGQGPEFLTYFQNEAQLEKSRLLSDRFSAERPKGSFSTLEIQRTEQGDSAMYLCASSMGDRGFYTGAFFGQGTRLTVV.

Many counts were recorded for this clonotype. V gene TRBV7-9 combines with J gene TRBJ2-3, with TRBD2 matching 9 bases. V lost 6 bases, J lost 3 bases, and 4 bases stayed unmatched. Germline V gives CDR1 SEHNR, CDR2 FQNEAQ (reference sequence). This CDR3 contains 14 residues. The chain's CDR3 is CASRPGLATDTQYF. The CDR3 DNA reads TGTGCCAGCAGACCGGGACTAGCTACAGATACGCAGTATTTT.

By proportion, this clonotype is medium-sized. The chain carries TRBV27 and TRBJ1-6; the match to TRBD1 covers 7 bases. J lost 8 bases, V lost 3 bases, and 7 bases had no gene match. CDR1 and CDR2 (germline): MNHEY, SMNVEV (reference sequence). CDR3 length equals 15 residues. CDR3 loop: CASSFSTGLDSPLHF. CDR3 DNA: TGTGCCAGCAGTTTCTCGACAGGGTTGGATTCACCCCTCCACTTT.

The J gene is TRBJ1-1, the V gene TRBV12-3 or TRBV12-4, with D perhaps TRBD1 (6 bases). The germline V and J ends were trimmed by 3 bases and 1 base, with 9 bases remaining between them. This CDR3 has 14 residues. CDR3 loop: CASSFAGANTEAFF. In DNA form, the CDR3 reads TGTGCCAGCAGTTTTGCAGGGGCGAACACTGAAGCTTTCTTT.

This clonotype has ten or more counts. The gene calls are TRBV20-1 and TRBJ2-5; D remains unclear. The CDR3 loop spans 12 amino acids. The germline gives CDR1 DFQATT, CDR2 SNEGSKA (reference sequence). V was clipped by 0 bases and J by 5 bases, with 7 bases between them. In DNA, the CDR3 is TGCAGTGCTAGAGATATGGGCGAGACCCAGTACTTC. It is translated as CSARDMGETQYF.

The table lists this clonotype with a few counts. The chain employs TRBV3-1 and TRBJ2-5; TRBD2 agrees at 12 bases. V dropped 10 bases and J dropped 2; count of bases not matched to a gene: 5. The CDR3 covers 14 residues. Germline V CDR1 and CDR2: LGHDT, YNNKEL (reference sequence). CDR3 bases: TGTGCCACAGGACTAGCGGGACCTCAAGAGACCCAGTACTTC. Protein: CATGLAGPQETQYF.

The sample holds many counts of this clonotype. This chain links TRBV4-2 with TRBJ1-5; 7 positions match TRBD1. The ends lost 4 bases at V and 6 bases at J; junction bases unmatched: 3. The CDR3 is 13 amino acids. Germline loops: CDR1 LGHNA, CDR2 YNFKEQ. The chain's CDR3 is CASSLDRVQPQHF. As DNA, the CDR3 is TGTGCCAGCAGCCTCGACAGGGTTCAGCCCCAGCATTTT.